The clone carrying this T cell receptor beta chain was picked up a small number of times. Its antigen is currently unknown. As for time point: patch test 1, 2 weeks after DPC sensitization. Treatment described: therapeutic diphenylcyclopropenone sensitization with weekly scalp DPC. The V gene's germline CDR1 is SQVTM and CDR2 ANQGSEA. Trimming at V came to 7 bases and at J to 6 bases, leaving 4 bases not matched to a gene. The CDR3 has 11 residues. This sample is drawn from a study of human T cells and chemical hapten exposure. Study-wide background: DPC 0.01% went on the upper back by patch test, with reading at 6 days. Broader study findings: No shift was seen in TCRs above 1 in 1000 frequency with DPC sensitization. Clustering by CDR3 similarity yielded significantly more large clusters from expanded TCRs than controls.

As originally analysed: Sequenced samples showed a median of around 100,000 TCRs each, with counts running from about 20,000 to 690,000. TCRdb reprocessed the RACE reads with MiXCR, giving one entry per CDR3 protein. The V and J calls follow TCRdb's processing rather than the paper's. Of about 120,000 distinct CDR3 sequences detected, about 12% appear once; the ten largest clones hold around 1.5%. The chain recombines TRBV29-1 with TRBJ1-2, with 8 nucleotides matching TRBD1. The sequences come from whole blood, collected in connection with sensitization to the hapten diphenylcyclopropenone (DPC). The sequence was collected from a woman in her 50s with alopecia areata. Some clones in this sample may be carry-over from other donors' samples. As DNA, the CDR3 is TGCAGCGGCGGACAGGGAGATGGCTACACCTTC. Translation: CSGGQGDGYTF.